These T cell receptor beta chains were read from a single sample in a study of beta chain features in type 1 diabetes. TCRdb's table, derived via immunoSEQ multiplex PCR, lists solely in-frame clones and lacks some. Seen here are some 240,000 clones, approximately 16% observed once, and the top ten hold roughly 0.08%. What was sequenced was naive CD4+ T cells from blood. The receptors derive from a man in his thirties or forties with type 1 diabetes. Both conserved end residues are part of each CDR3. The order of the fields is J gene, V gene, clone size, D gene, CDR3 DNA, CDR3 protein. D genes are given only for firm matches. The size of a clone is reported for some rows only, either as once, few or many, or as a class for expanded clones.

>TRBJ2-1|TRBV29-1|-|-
TGCAGCCCCTTGGGAGCAAGCTCCTACAATGAGCAGTTCTTC
CSPLGASSYNEQFF
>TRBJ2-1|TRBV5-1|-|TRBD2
TGCGCCAGCGGCAAAGATAGCGGGCCGACCTACAATGAGCAGTTCTTC
CASGKDSGPTYNEQFF
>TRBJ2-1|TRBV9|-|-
TGTGCCAGCAGCGAGGGGTTAAGCTCCTACAATGAGCAGTTCTTC
CASSEGLSSYNEQFF
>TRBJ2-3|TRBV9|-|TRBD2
TGTGCCAGCAGCGCCCAGACTAGCCGTAGCACAGATACGCAGTATTTT
CASSAQTSRSTDTQYF
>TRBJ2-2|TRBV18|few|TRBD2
TGTGCCAGCTCACCGAGAAGCGGGAGTACCGGGGAGCTGTTTTTT
CASSPRSGSTGELFF
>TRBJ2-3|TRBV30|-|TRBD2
TGTGCCTGGAGTCTTAGCGGGACCGCCACAGATACGCAGTATTTT
CAWSLSGTATDTQYF
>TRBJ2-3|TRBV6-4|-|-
TGTGCCAGCAGTGACTTGGGGGCGAGGGGCACAGATACGCAGTATTTT
CASSDLGARGTDTQYF
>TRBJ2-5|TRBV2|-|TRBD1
TGTGCCAGCAGTGGTTCGACAGGGGGAAAAGAGACCCAGTACTTC
CASSGSTGGKETQYF
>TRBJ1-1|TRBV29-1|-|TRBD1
TGCAGCGTCGACAGGGTCCCCACTGAAGCTTTCTTT
CSVDRVPTEAFF
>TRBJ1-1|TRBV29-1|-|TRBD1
TGCAGCGTTGTCAGGGGGCCGGACACTGAAGCTTTCTTT
CSVVRGPDTEAFF
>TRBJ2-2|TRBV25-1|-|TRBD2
TGTGCCAGCAACAGCCTAGCGGGGGGCCCAGCCGGGGAGCTGTTTTTT
CASNSLAGGPAGELFF